This T cell receptor beta chain stems from a study of shared clonotypes between healthy human individuals. Findings of the study overall: Non-shared clonotypes displayed generation probabilities falling below those of clonotypes present in all four donors.

This was a deep-level run. Assay used: immunoSEQ multiplex PCR; TCRdb lists only in-frame clones, some missing. Here the sample spans a few million clones, roughly 93% being singletons. As defined, naive CD8 cells were CD45RO-negative and positively selected for CCR7, with terminally differentiated effector memory CD45RA+ cells excluded. Concerning this clone: The antigen is undetermined.

CDR3 length: 15 amino acids. The ends were cut back, 6 bases at V and 4 bases at J, with 15 bases in the middle. Looked up from germline, CDR1 is MNHNY and CDR2 is SVGAGI (reference sequence). Sequenced sample: naive CD8+ T cells from PBMCs. The sequence came from a man younger than 35 in good health. Some clones in this sample may be carry-over from other donors' samples. The rearrangement joins TRBV6-6 to TRBJ1-4; D might be TRBD1 (6 bases). The CDR3 loop reads CASRTTGRINEKLFF. The CDR3 bases are TGTGCCAGCAGGACCACAGGGCGAATTAATGAAAAACTGTTTTTT.